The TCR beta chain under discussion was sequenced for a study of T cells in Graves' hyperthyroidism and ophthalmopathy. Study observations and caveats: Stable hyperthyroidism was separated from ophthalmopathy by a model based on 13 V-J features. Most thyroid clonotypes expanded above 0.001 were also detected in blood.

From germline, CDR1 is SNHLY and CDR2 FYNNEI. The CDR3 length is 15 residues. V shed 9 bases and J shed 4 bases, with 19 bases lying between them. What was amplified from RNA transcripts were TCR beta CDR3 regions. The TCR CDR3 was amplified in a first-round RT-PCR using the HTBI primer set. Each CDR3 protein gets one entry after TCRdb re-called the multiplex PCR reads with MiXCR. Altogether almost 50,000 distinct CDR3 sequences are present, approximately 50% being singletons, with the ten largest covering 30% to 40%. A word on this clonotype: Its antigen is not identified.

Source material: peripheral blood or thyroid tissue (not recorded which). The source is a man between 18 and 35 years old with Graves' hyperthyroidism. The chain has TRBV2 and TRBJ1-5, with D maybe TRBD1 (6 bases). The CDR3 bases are TGTGCCAGTTCATGGACAGTTTTAAGTAATCAGCCCCAGCATTTT. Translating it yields CASSWTVLSNQPQHF.